Each of the 21 T cell receptor beta chains below was sequenced from the same sample in a study of blood T cell repertoires in COVID-19. Measured with immunoSEQ multiplex PCR; TCRdb has only the in-frame clones, and not every one. In the table there are some 290,000 clones, roughly 90% of which are singletons. The material sequenced was PBMCs or T cells enriched from blood (not recorded which). The receptors shown here come from a woman in her twenties or thirties who had been exposed to COVID-19.

J is TRBJ1-5 and V is TRBV19, with 8 positions matching TRBD1. The CDR3 is made up of 14 amino acids. The V segment lost 3 bases and the J segment 9 bases; nucleotides outside the gene matches: 7. CDR1 is LNHDA and CDR2 is SQIVND in the germline V gene (reference sequence). The CDR3 coding sequence is TGTGCCAGTAGTATGGGGACAGGTGAGCGGCCCCAGCATTTT. Translated: CASSMGTGERPQHF.

V gene TRBV2 combines with J gene TRBJ1-2; 9 bases fit TRBD1. Germline loops: CDR1 SNHLY, CDR2 FYNNEI. This CDR3 region has 16 residues. V shed 4 bases, J shed 3 bases, and the junction held 9 bases outside the gene matches. The CDR3, as DNA: TGTGCCAGCAGTGGGGACAGGGACGATTCGGACTATGGCTACACCTTC. Amino acid sequence: CASSGDRDDSDYGYTF. Looking up the rest from reference TRBV2 and TRBJ1-2 gives the full variable domain: EPEVTQTPSHQVTQMGQEVILRCVPISNHLYFYWYRQILGQKVEFLVSFYNNEISEKSEIFDDQFSVERPDGSNFTLKIRSTKLEDSAMYFCASSGDRDDSDYGYTFGSGTRLTVV.

The rearrangement uses TRBV5-1 and TRBJ1-3; D perhaps matches TRBD1 (5 bases). The CDR3 is 14 residues long. Looked up from germline, CDR1 is SGHRS and CDR2 is YFSETQ. V lost 3 bases and J lost 0, with 7 bases in between. The CDR3 DNA is TGCGCCAGCAGCTCCGGGGGCTCTGGAAACACCATATATTTT. Protein sequence: CASSSGGSGNTIYF.

The CDR3, as DNA: TGCGCCAGCAGCCATACCTACGGGACAGGCGCTAACTATGGCTACACCTTC. Its translation: CASSHTYGTGANYGYTF. This chain uses TRBV4-3 with TRBJ1-2; TRBD1 matches 8 bases. Germline CDR1 and CDR2: LGHNA and YSLEER. This CDR3 region has 17 residues. With 3 bases clipped from V and 0 bases from J, the junction kept 9 bases outside the gene matches.

This clone occurred once. This CDR3 reads CASSPLAAGNTIYF. CDR3 nucleotides: TGTGCCAGCAGCCCATTGGCGGCTGGAAACACCATATATTTT. The chain couples TRBV7-2 to TRBJ1-3, with D hard to call. CDR1 is SGHTA, CDR2 FQGNSA, per germline. This CDR3 spans 14 amino acids. The V end was cut by 5 bases, the J end by 2 bases, with 10 bases between.

The V call is TRBV2, the J call TRBJ1-2, with D unresolved. Germline V gene data show CDR1 as SNHLY and CDR2 as FYNNEI. There are 12 residues in the CDR3. The V end was cut by 4 bases, the J end by 8 bases, with 11 bases between. CDR3 coding DNA: TGTGCCAGCAGTGTCGGGTTTGGGGGCTACACCTTC. Translating it yields CASSVGFGGYTF.

V usage is TRBV20-1 and J usage is TRBJ2-3, with D possibly matching TRBD1 (6 bases). V dropped 3 bases and J dropped 0 bases, with 10 bases sitting between them. The CDR3 totals 14 residues. Germline CDR1 and CDR2: DFQATT and SNEGSKA (reference sequence). This CDR3 is CSASVGGSTDTQYF. The CDR3 region has the DNA TGCAGTGCTAGTGTAGGGGGTAGCACAGATACGCAGTATTTT.

CDR3 sequence reads: CASSVGQGFYNEQFF. The CDR3 DNA sequence: TGCGCCAGCAGCGTGGGACAGGGTTTTTACAATGAGCAGTTCTTC. This sequence joins TRBV5-1 and TRBJ2-1; 9 positions agree with TRBD1. The V and J ends lost 4 bases and 4 bases, in that order; junction bases with no gene match: 6. CDR3 length equals 15 residues. Per the germline V gene, CDR1 is SGHRS and CDR2 is YFSETQ.

V gene TRBV24-1 combines with J gene TRBJ1-3; D gene ambiguous. Germline V gene lookup returns CDR1 KGHDR and CDR2 SFDVKD. CDR3 length: 15 residues. V dropped 4 bases and J dropped 2 bases, with 11 bases sitting between them. CDR3 sequence reads: CATSDVSKTGNTIYF. CDR3 nucleotide sequence: TGTGCCACCAGTGACGTGAGTAAGACTGGAAACACCATATATTTT.

This clone was recorded once. The V and J genes are TRBV7-3 and TRBJ1-1; maybe TRBD1 (6 bases). The V gene's germline CDR1 is SGHTA and CDR2 FQGTGA. This CDR3 region has 12 residues. Trimming removed 5 bases from V and 6 bases from J, with 10 bases in between. CDR3 loop: CASSPGGPEAFF. The CDR3 bases are TGTGCCAGCAGCCCCGGGGGGCCTGAAGCTTTCTTT.

In its sample, this clone was seen a few times. The chain combines TRBV20-1 with TRBJ2-7; tentatively, D is TRBD1 (6 bases). Germline V gives CDR1 DFQATT, CDR2 SNEGSKA (reference sequence). Trimming stripped 5 bases from V and 6 bases from J, with 11 bases between. The CDR3 consists of 11 residues. The CDR3 loop is CSAPGAPEQYF. The DNA of the CDR3 is TGCAGTGCTCCAGGGGCGCCCGAGCAGTACTTC.

The chain has TRBV6-2 or TRBV6-3 and TRBJ2-7, with D tentatively TRBD2 (6 bases). Trimming cost V 2 bases and J 1 base, with 18 bases left between them. CDR1 MNHEY and CDR2 SVGEGT come from the germline V gene. CDR3 size: 17 residues. DNA of the CDR3: TGTGCCAGCAGTTACCTCTCGCGGGGAGTATGGTCCTACGAGCAGTACTTC. Translating it yields CASSYLSRGVWSYEQYF.

The chain joins TRBV5-7 to TRBJ1-5; TRBD1 might be the D (5 bases). TRBV5-7 is placed among ORFs of uncertain function. The length of the CDR3 is 12 residues. Deletions cut 5 bases from V and 6 bases from J, with 9 bases between. The CDR3 spells CASRGRVQPQHF. CDR3 in DNA: TGTGCCAGCAGGGGCAGGGTTCAGCCCCAGCATTTT.

This chain's CDR3 is CASSLDRQANTIYF. DNA of the CDR3: TGTGCCAGCAGCTTGGACAGGCAGGCAAACACCATATATTTT. The rearrangement joins TRBV7-9 to TRBJ1-3, with 7 positions matching TRBD1. The CDR3 contains 14 residues. V gave up 3 bases and J gave up 6 bases; unmatched junction bases: 5. Germline V gene sequence: CDR1 SEHNR, CDR2 FQNEAQ (reference sequence).

The chain links TRBV7-9 to TRBJ1-5, with 11 nucleotides matching TRBD1. CDR1 is SEHNR, CDR2 FQNEAQ, per germline (reference sequence). J lost 2 bases, V lost 10 bases, and 13 bases had no gene match. There are 17 residues in the CDR3. CDR3 sequence reads: CAIAGTGGMLGNQPQHF. In nucleotides, the CDR3 is TGTGCCATCGCCGGGACAGGGGGTATGTTGGGCAATCAGCCCCAGCATTTT.

V and J are TRBV10-3 and TRBJ2-3, with a weak D call TRBD2 (5 bases). Trimming cost V 6 bases and J 5 bases, with 15 bases left between them. Germline loops: CDR1 ENHRY, CDR2 SYGVKD. This CDR3 is 14 amino acids long. The CDR3 DNA reads TGTGCCATCAGCGATATCCCTCGGGGAGATACGCAGTATTTT. Protein: CAISDIPRGDTQYF.

The V call is TRBV18, the J call TRBJ2-7; a weak D match, TRBD1 (6 bases). Per the germline V gene, CDR1 is KGHSH and CDR2 is LQKENI. This CDR3 is built from 15 residues. Trimming stripped 3 bases from V and 5 bases from J, with 17 bases between. The chain's CDR3 is CASSPVSGAMDEQYF. As DNA, the CDR3 is TGTGCCAGCTCACCGGTGTCAGGGGCGATGGACGAGCAGTACTTC.

CDR3 bases: TGTGCCAGCAGTTACGTCGGCCAACTTAGCCCCCAGTACTTC. Protein: CASSYVGQLSPQYF. The chain uses TRBV6-5 and TRBJ2-5; D gene uncertain. This CDR3 has 14 amino acids. V lost 2 bases, J lost 9 bases, and 16 bases lay in between. In germline, CDR1 is MNHEY, CDR2 SVGAGI.

The chain joins TRBV6-5 to TRBJ1-2; no definite D call. The V gene's germline CDR1 is MNHEY and CDR2 SVGAGI. The CDR3 is made up of 15 amino acids. V was clipped by 6 bases and J by 4 bases, with 18 bases between them. In DNA form, the CDR3 reads TGTGCCAGCAGAGCCGAGGGATCTCGTGGCTATGGCTACACCTTC. It translates to CASRAEGSRGYGYTF.

The chain has TRBV6-4 and TRBJ2-3; D is perhaps TRBD2 (6 bases). The CDR3 covers 15 residues. The V and J ends lost 5 bases and 1 base respectively, with 13 bases between them. Germline V gene data show CDR1 as MRHNA and CDR2 as SNTAGT. The DNA of the CDR3 is TGTGCCAGCAGTCGTTCGGGAGAGGGCACAGATACGCAGTATTTT. Protein product: CASSRSGEGTDTQYF.

The V gene is TRBV14, the J gene TRBJ2-5; a possible D gene is TRBD2 (6 bases). The CDR3 contains 13 residues. Per the germline V gene, CDR1 is SGHDN and CDR2 is FVKESK. The V end lost 4 bases, the J end lost 3 bases, and 9 bases lay between the germline ends. CDR3 bases: TGTGCCAGCAGCCGGGACTTTGAAGAGACCCAGTACTTC. Its protein is CASSRDFEETQYF. Drawing the rest from reference TRBV14 and TRBJ2-5, the complete variable domain is EAGVTQFPSHSVIEKGQTVTLRCDPISGHDNLYWYRRVMGKEIKFLLHFVKESKQDESGMPNNRFLAERTGGTYSTLKVQPAELEDSGVYFCASSRDFEETQYFGPGTRLLVL.